This T cell receptor (beta chain) was recorded in a study of blood T cell repertoires in COVID-19. Profiled with immunoSEQ multiplex PCR; TCRdb holds only in-frame clones, not every one. The sample lists 95,000 to 150,000 clones; more than 60% were seen once. J gave up 6 bases and V 3 bases, and 13 bases lay outside the gene matches. CDR3 length: 17 residues. Germline V gives CDR1 KGHDR, CDR2 SFDVKD. The chain employs TRBV24-1 and TRBJ2-1; TRBD2 agrees at 7 bases. Sequencing used peripheral blood. The receptor comes from a woman in her sixties or seventies with acute or convalescent COVID-19. This CDR3 is CATSDPSTGRPPNEQFF. The CDR3 nucleotides are TGTGCCACCAGTGATCCTTCCACCGGGAGGCCGCCCAATGAGCAGTTCTTC.